This record looks at one T cell receptor (beta chain) sequence and its context. Its antigen is as yet unknown. CD8 cells classed as naive were CD45RO-negative and positively selected for CCR7, excluding terminally differentiated effector memory CD45RA+ cells. The entry originates in a study of shared clonotypes between healthy human individuals. At the level of the study: Two women and a few men aged 18 to 49 served as donors. Each donor's CD4 naive and CD4 memory cells filled three plates apiece, CD8 naive two, and CD8 memory one.

Study-wide findings and caveats: Collection of samples was limited to blood; tissue repertoires likely differ.

In the original workflow: ImmunoSEQ only sent back junction sequences with no quality scores, so filtering was done differently. This table comes from immunoSEQ multiplex PCR, and its TCRdb copy is limited to in-frame clones, with some not included. V and J calls and clone size are as listed in that table; D and trimming were resolved from the DNA. The sample shows over 2 million clones, about 95% of them seen only once. The sequencing input was naive CD8+ T cells sorted from blood. This TCR was sampled from a man younger than 30 in good health.

The CDR3 nucleotides read TGCGCCAGCAGTGAGTCGGGGGGCTCTGGAAACACCATATATTTT. This translates into CASSESGGSGNTIYF. The chain couples TRBV10-1 to TRBJ1-3; maybe TRBD1 (5 bases). The CDR3 contains 15 residues. The germline V and J ends were trimmed by 0 bases and 0 bases, with 6 bases remaining between them. From germline, CDR1 is WNHNN and CDR2 SYGVQD (reference sequence).